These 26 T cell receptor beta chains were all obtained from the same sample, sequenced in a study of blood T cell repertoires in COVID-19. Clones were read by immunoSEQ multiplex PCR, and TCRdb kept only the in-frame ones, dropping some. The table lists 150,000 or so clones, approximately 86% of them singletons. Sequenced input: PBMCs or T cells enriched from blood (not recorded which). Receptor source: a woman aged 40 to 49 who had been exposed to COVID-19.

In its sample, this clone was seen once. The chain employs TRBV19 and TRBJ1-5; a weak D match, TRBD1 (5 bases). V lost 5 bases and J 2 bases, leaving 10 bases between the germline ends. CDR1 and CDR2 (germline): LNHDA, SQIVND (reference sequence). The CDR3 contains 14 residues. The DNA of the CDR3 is TGTGCCAGTAGTCCCAGGGCGGGCAATCAGCCCCAGCATTTT. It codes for CASSPRAGNQPQHF. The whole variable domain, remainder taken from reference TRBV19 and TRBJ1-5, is DGGITQSPKYLFRKEGQNVTLSCEQNLNHDAMYWYRQDPGQGLRLIYYSQIVNDFQKGDIAEGYSVSREKKESFPLTVTSAQKNPTAFYLCASSPRAGNQPQHFGDGTRLSIL.

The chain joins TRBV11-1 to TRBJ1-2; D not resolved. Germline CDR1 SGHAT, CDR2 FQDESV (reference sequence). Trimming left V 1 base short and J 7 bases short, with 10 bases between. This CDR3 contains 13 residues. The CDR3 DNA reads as TGTGCCAGCAGCTTAGTTCCTCGGGGTGGCTACACCTTC. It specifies CASSLVPRGGYTF. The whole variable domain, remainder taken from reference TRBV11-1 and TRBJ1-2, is EAEVAQSPRYKITEKSQAVAFWCDPISGHATLYWYRQILGQGPELLVQFQDESVVDDSQLPKDRFSAERLKGVDSTLKIQPAELGDSAMYLCASSLVPRGGYTFGSGTRLTVV.

The CDR3 DNA reads TGTGCCAGCAGCGTAGGGAGTCTAGCGGGAATCTTAGATACGCAGTATTTT. Translating it yields CASSVGSLAGILDTQYF. The chain couples TRBV9 to TRBJ2-3; 9 bases are shared with TRBD2. The germline CDR1 and CDR2 sequences are SGDLS and YYNGEE. The CDR3 has 17 amino acids. V lost 0 bases and J lost 5; bases outside the gene matches: 10.

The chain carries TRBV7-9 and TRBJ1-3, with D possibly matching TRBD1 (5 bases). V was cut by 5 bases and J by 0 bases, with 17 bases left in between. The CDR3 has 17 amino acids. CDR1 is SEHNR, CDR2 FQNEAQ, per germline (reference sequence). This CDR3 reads CASSPRGGITSGNTIYF. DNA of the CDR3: TGTGCCAGCAGCCCGAGGGGCGGGATTACCTCTGGAAACACCATATATTTT.

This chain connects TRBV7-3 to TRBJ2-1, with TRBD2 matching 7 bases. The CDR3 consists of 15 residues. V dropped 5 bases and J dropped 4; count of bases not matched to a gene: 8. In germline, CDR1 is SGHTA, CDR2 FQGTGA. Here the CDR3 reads CASSPQRESYNEQFF. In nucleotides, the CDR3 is TGTGCCAGCAGCCCCCAGCGGGAATCATACAATGAGCAGTTCTTC.

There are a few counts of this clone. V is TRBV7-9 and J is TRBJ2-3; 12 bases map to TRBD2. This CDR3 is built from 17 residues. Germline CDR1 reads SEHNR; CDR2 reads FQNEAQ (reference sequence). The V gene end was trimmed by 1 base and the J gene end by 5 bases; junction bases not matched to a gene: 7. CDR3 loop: CASSLGTSGNQGDTQYF. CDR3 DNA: TGTGCCAGCAGCTTAGGGACTAGCGGGAATCAAGGAGATACGCAGTATTTT.

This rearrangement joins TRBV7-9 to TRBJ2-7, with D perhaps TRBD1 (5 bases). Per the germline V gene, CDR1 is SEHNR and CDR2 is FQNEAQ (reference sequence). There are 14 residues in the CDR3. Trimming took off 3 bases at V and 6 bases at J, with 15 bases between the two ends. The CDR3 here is CASSLWTRQAEQYF. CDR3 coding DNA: TGTGCCAGCAGCTTGTGGACAAGGCAGGCCGAGCAGTACTTC.

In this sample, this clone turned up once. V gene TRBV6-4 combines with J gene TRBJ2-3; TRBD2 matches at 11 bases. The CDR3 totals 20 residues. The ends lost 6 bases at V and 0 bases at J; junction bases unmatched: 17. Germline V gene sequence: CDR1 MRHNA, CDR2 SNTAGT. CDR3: CASRGPQGVRTSGSTDTQYF. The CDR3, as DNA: TGTGCCAGCAGGGGTCCCCAGGGTGTCCGGACTAGCGGGAGCACAGATACGCAGTATTTT.

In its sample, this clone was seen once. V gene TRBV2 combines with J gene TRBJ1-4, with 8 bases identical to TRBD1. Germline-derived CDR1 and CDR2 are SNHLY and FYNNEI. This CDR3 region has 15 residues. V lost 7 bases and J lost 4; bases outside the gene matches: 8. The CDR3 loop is CASKSSRGLNEKLFF. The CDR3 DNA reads TGTGCCAGCAAATCGAGCAGGGGGCTTAATGAAAAACTGTTTTTT.

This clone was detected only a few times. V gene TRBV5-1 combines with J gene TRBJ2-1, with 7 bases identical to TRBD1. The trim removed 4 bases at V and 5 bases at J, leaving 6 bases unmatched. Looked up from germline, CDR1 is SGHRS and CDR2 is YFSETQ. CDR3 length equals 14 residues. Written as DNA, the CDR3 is TGCGCCAGCAGCCCGGGACAGCAGAACAATGAGCAGTTCTTC. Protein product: CASSPGQQNNEQFF.

The CDR3 region is CASSPGTHPYEQYF. The DNA for the CDR3 is TGTGCCAGCAGCCCCGGGACTCACCCCTACGAGCAGTACTTC. V is TRBV3-1 (or the pseudogene TRBV3-2) and J is TRBJ2-7, with D possibly matching TRBD2 (6 bases). Germline CDR1 reads LGHDT; CDR2 reads YNNKEL (reference sequence). The CDR3 extends over 14 amino acids. Trimming left V 4 bases short and J 2 bases short, with 12 bases between.

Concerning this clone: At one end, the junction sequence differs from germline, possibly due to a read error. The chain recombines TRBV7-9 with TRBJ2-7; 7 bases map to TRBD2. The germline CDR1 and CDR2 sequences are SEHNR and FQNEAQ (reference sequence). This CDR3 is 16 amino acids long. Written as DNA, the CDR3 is TGTGCCAGCACCTTAAGACGGGAGGTGGGGTCCTACGAGCAGTACTTC. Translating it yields CASTLRREVGSYEQYF.

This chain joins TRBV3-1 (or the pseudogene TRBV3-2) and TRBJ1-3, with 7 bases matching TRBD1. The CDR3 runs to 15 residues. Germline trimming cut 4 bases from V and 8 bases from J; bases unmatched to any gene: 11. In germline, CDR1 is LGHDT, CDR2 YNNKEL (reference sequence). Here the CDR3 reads CASSPRRDSRYTIYF. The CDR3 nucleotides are TGTGCCAGCAGCCCCCGTAGGGACAGTCGGTACACCATATATTTT.

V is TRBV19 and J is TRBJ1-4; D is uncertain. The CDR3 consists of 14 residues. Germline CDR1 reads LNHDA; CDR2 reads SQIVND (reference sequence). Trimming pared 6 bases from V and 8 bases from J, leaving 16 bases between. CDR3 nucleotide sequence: TGTGCCAGTAGCAAGGAAGGCTCGGGGGAAAAACTGTTTTTT. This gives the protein CASSKEGSGEKLFF.

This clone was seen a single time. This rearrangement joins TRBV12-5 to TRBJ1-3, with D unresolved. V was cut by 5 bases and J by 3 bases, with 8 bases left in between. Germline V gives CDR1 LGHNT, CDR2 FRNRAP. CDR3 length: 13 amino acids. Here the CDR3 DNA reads TGTGCTAGTGGTCTCGAGGGTGGAAACACCATATATTTT. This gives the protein CASGLEGGNTIYF. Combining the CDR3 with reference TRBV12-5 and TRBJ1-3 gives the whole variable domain DARVTQTPRHKVTEMGQEVTMRCQPILGHNTVFWYRQTMMQGLELLAYFRNRAPLDDSGMPKDRFSAEMPDATLATLKIQPSEPRDSAVYFCASGLEGGNTIYFGEGSWLTVV.

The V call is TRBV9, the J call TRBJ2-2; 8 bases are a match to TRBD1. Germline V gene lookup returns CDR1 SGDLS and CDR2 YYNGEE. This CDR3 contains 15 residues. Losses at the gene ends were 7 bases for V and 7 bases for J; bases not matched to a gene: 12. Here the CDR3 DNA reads TGTGCCAGCGTCAAGGGCAGGGGGCATGACGGGGAGCTGTTTTTT. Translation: CASVKGRGHDGELFF.

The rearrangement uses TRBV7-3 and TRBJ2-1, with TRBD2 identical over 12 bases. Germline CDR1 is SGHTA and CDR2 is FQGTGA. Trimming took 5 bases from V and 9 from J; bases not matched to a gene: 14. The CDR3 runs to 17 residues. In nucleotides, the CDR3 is TGTGCCAGCAGCACGAGACCTAGCGGGGGGGCCCTGAGTGAGCAGTTCTTC. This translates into CASSTRPSGGALSEQFF. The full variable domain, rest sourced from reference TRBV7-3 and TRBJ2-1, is GAGVSQTPSNKVTEKGKYVELRCDPISGHTALYWYRQSLGQGPEFLIYFQGTGAADDSGLPNDRFFAVRPEGSVSTLKIQRTERGDSAVYLCASSTRPSGGALSEQFFGPGTRLTVL.

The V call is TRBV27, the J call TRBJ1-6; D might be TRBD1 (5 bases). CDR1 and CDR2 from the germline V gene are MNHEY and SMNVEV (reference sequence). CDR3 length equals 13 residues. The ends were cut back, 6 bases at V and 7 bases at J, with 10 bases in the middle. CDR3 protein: CASRPRQNSPLHF. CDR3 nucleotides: TGTGCCAGCAGGCCGAGACAGAATTCACCCCTCCACTTT.

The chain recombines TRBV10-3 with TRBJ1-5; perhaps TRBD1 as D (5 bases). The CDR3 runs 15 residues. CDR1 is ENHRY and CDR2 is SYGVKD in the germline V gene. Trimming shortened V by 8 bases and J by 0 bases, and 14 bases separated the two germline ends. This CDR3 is CAIGGVEGSNQPQHF. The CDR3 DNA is TGTGCCATCGGAGGGGTCGAGGGTAGCAATCAGCCCCAGCATTTT.

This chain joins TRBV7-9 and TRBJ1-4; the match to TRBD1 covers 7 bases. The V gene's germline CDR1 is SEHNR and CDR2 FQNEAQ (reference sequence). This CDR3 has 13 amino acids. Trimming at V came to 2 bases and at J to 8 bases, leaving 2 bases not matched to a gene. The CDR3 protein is CASSLLTGEKLFF. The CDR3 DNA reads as TGTGCCAGCAGCTTATTGACAGGGGAAAAACTGTTTTTT.

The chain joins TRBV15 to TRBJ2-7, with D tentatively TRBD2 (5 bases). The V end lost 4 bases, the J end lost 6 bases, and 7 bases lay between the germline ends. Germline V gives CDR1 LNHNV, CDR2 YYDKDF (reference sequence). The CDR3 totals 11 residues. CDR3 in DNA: TGTGCCACCAGCAAGGCGGGCGAGCAGTACTTC. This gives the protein CATSKAGEQYF.

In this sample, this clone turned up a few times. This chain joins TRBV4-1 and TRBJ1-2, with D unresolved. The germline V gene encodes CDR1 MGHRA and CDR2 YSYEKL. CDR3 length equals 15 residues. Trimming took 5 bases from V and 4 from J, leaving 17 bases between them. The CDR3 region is CASSSASTVFYGYTF. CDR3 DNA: TGCGCCAGCAGCTCAGCCTCTACAGTCTTCTATGGCTACACCTTC.

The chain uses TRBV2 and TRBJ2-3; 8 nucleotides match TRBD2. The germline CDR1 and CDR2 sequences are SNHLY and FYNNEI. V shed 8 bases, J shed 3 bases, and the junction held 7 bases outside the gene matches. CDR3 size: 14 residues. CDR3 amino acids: CASLERGLTDTQYF. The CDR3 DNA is TGTGCCAGCTTAGAGCGGGGGTTGACAGATACGCAGTATTTT.

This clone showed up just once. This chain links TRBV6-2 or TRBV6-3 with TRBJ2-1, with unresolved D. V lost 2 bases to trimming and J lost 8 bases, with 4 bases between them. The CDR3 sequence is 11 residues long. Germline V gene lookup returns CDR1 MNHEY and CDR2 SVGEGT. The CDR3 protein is CASSYEDEQFF. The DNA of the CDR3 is TGTGCCAGCAGTTACGAGGATGAGCAGTTCTTC.

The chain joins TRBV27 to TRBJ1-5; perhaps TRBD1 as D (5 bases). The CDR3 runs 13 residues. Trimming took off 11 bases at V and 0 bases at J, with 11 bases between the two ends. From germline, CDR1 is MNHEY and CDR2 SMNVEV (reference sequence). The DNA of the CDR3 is TGTGCCGCAGGGCTGAATAGCAATCAGCCCCAGCATTTT. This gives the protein CAAGLNSNQPQHF.

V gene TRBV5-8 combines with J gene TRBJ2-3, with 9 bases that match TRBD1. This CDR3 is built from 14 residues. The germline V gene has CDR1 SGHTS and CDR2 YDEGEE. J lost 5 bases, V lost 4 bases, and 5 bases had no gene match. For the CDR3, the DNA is TGTGCCAGCAGCCTGGACAGGGGTCGAGATACGCAGTATTTT. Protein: CASSLDRGRDTQYF.